What follows describes a single T cell receptor (beta chain). Its antigen is currently unknown. This CDR3 has 13 residues. Trimming removed 5 bases from V and 2 bases from J, with 7 bases in between. Germline assignment: CDR1 LNHNV and CDR2 YYDKDF (reference sequence). The PCR used 60 Vbeta and 13 Jbeta primers. Using immunoSEQ multiplex PCR, the repertoire was profiled, and TCRdb retains in-frame clones only, with some absent. The table lists some 150,000 clones, 79% of them singletons. The sample is drawn from a study of cytomegalovirus exposure and HLA in healthy donors. Study as a whole: Most donors, 81% of 350 to 450 genotyped, fell in the Caucasian-associated ancestry cluster.

Study results and caveats: The productive fraction for most TCR beta V segments was about 90% or about 30% in an earlier analysis. Available immune exposure information covered CMV serostatus only. V- and J-gene trimming of TCR beta was linked (in a later analysis) to a missense DCLRE1C variant.

V and J are TRBV15 and TRBJ1-5; perhaps TRBD1 as D (6 bases). The source material was PBMCs. The clonotype comes from a woman aged 50 to 60 in good health and CMV-seronegative. Here the CDR3 DNA reads TGTGCCACCAGCGACAGGCGCAATCAGCCCCAGCATTTT. Translating it yields CATSDRRNQPQHF.